This T cell receptor (beta chain) was retrieved from a study of T-cell reconstitution after alpha-beta-depleted transplantation in children (dated by TCRdb to about 2016). Some background on the complete study: Using TCR repertoire profiling, the study followed T-cell immune reconstitution in a quantitative way in children after TCRalphabeta/CD19-depleted allogeneic hematopoietic cell transplantation. Study-wide findings and limitations: Over subsequent months, a decline in hyperexpanded clone frequencies was noted, and after one year, T-cell counts and TCRbeta diversity were mostly ascribed to newly produced T cells. About two months after transplant, the apparently early recovery of alphabetaT-cell counts reportedly depended on just several hundred clones that had expanded rapidly and came from non-depleted graft cells. In some patients, high TCRbeta diversity at day 60 was attributed to recipient T cells and intrathymic progenitors that had survived conditioning.

The meaning of the sample's treatment or condition label: allogeneic hematopoietic cell transplantation with graft depleted of TCRalphabeta T cells and CD19 B cells. Transplant recipients were children who received TCRalphabeta/CD19-depleted allogeneic hematopoietic cell grafts. The method behind the library was PCR. The sequencer was an Illumina HiSeq 2500. To normalize quantification of the TCRbeta repertoire, the TCR libraries were built with molecular barcoding that relied on unique molecular identifiers. Using fastp trimming at Q25 and MiXCR clonotype assembly, TCRdb reanalyzed the public sequencing data and kept in-frame beta chains. Identical CDR3 proteins give one entry, which carries the most common genes and DNA. Within this sample are about 580,000 distinct CDR3 sequences, with 23% of them counted one time only. The ten top clones hold about 14% of the sample. Germline trimming: 2 bases from V, 0 bases from J; junction bases outside gene matches: 3. The germline V gene encodes CDR1 MNHEY and CDR2 SVGAGI. Reading from cysteine to phenylalanine, the CDR3 counts 15 amino acids. The entry retains the CDR3 DNA only, 45 bases that are in frame from base 1.

The table lists this clonotype with a few counts. The antigen this receptor binds is unknown. One base away there is no much larger clone; base qualities are not given. Sequenced here: PBMCs, mostly from graft donor cells, sampled 360 days after TCRalphabeta/CD19-depleted stem cell transplant. This clonotype originated in a boy less than two years old who had a stem cell transplant for acute myeloid leukemia, so the T cells may come from the graft donor. The chain is made from TRBV6-5 and TRBJ1-1; TRBD1 aligns with 7 central bases. The CDR3 reads as follows: CASSYGGQMNTEAFF. The sequence in DNA is TGTGCCAGCAGTTACGGGGGACAGATGAACACTGAAGCTTTCTTT.